The clone carrying this T cell receptor beta chain was observed many times. Via MiXCR, TCRdb re-called the PCR reads. The profile shows under 35,000 clones, 25% to 35% of them singletons. CDR1 and CDR2 from the germline V gene are SGHRS and YFSETQ. Trimming cost V 1 base and J 0 bases, with 5 bases left between them. This CDR3 is 14 amino acids long. Thyroid surgery had not been preceded by any treatment in any patient. This sample was included in a study of metastatic and nonmetastatic thyroid tumors. V gene TRBV5-1 combines with J gene TRBJ1-3; no clear D gene. The material sequenced was blood. The sequence was obtained from a female donor with papillary thyroid cancer or a benign thyroid nodule (not recorded which). Some clones in this sample may be carry-over from other donors' samples. The CDR3 DNA reads as TGCGCCAGCAGCTTGAGGAGCTCTGGAAACACCATATATTTT. Residues: CASSLRSSGNTIYF.